This T cell receptor beta chain was captured in a study of T cells after somatic rescue of genetic block. The table came from immunoSEQ multiplex PCR; TCRdb's copy has only in-frame clones and leaves some out. Of around 100,000 clones in the sample, 85% to 95% were seen once. V lost 4 bases and J 0 bases, leaving 12 bases between the germline ends. The germline V gene has CDR1 SQVTM and CDR2 ANQGSEA. The CDR3 contains 14 residues. The TCR sequence derives from a woman younger than 30. The V gene is TRBV29-1, the J gene TRBJ1-1; D is uncertain. Sequenced input: peripheral blood mononuclear cells (PBMCs). The CDR3 nucleotides read TGCAGCGTTGTTGGGGAAGACATGAACACTGAAGCTTTCTTT. It specifies CSVVGEDMNTEAFF.